The 9 T cell receptor beta chains given below trace back to one sample, sequenced in a study of identical twins. TCRdb analysed the 5' RACE reads with MiXCR anew, one entry per CDR3 protein. The sample includes some 560,000 distinct CDR3 sequences, roughly 9.9% of them seen just once. In addition, the sample was reused for a study of yellow fever vaccine responses in identical twins.

The sample consisted of PBMCs. These TCRs come from a woman aged 18 to 35 in good health.

This chain joins TRBV12-3 or TRBV12-4 and TRBJ2-7, with D possibly matching TRBD1 (6 bases). V was cut by 2 bases and J by 2 bases, with 10 bases left in between. This CDR3 region has 14 residues. This CDR3 reads CASSLFRGAYEQYF. CDR3 sequence (DNA): TGTGCCAGCAGTTTATTCAGGGGAGCCTACGAGCAGTACTTC.

This clonotype has just a few counts. The chain carries TRBV30 and TRBJ2-1; the match to TRBD2 covers 7 bases. This CDR3 comprises 11 residues. Germline assignment: CDR1 GTSNPN and CDR2 SVGIG (reference sequence). V shed 4 bases, J shed 13 bases, and the junction held 7 bases outside the gene matches. This CDR3 reads CAWTRAGRQFF. DNA of the CDR3: TGTGCCTGGACCAGAGCGGGGCGACAGTTCTTC.

This clonotype was counted only a few times. V usage is TRBV4-3 and J usage is TRBJ1-1; 10 nucleotides agree with TRBD1. Germline V gene lookup returns CDR1 LGHNA and CDR2 YSLEER. V lost 4 bases, J lost 0 bases, and 2 bases stayed unmatched. The CDR3 is 15 residues long. Here the CDR3 reads CASSPGTGVNTEAFF. The CDR3 DNA sequence: TGCGCCAGCAGCCCCGGGACAGGGGTGAACACTGAAGCTTTCTTT.

V gene TRBV2 combines with J gene TRBJ2-6; the D call may be TRBD1 or TRBD2 (5 bases each). The CDR3 spans 15 residues. The germline V gene encodes CDR1 SNHLY and CDR2 FYNNEI. V lost 8 bases and J 4 bases, leaving 15 bases between the germline ends. The CDR3 DNA sequence: TGTGCCAGCCATTGGGGGTCTTTGGGGGCCAACGTCCTGACTTTC. It yields the protein CASHWGSLGANVLTF.

This chain connects TRBV7-6 to TRBJ2-7; possibly TRBD1 or TRBD2 for D (5 bases each). CDR3 size: 15 residues. Between the trimmed V and J ends, which lost 4 bases and 2 bases, there was a span of 15 bases. Germline V CDR1 and CDR2: SGHVS, FNYEAQ. The CDR3 nucleotides read TGTGCCAGCAGCTCATCCGGGACGCTCCCCTACGAGCAGTACTTC. This gives the protein CASSSSGTLPYEQYF. The full variable domain, in which reference TRBV7-6 and TRBJ2-7 provide the parts outside the CDR3, is GAGVSQSPRYKVTKRGQDVALRCDPISGHVSLYWYRQALGQGPEFLTYFNYEAQQDKSGLPNDRFSAERPEGSISTLTIQRTEQRDSAMYRCASSSSGTLPYEQYFGPGTRLTVT.

The CDR3 nucleotides are TGTGCCAGCAGCTTACGCGGGACAGGTAGCTCCTACGAGCAGTACTTC. Its protein product is CASSLRGTGSSYEQYF. The gene calls are TRBV7-2 and TRBJ2-7; 8 bases match TRBD1. V trimming: 2 bases; J trimming: 0 bases; junction bases outside the gene matches: 6. This CDR3 is 16 amino acids long. From germline, CDR1 is SGHTA and CDR2 FQGNSA. Together with reference TRBV7-2 and TRBJ2-7, the CDR3 gives the full variable domain: GAGVSQSPSNKVTEKGKDVELRCDPISGHTALYWYRQSLGQGLEFLIYFQGNSAPDKSGLPSDRFSAERTGGSVSTLTIQRTQQEDSAVYLCASSLRGTGSSYEQYFGPGTRLTVT.

The sample holds many counts of this clonotype. The V call is TRBV25-1, the J call TRBJ1-1, with 9 bases matching TRBD1. This CDR3 contains 15 residues. CDR1 and CDR2 (germline): MGHDK, SYGVNS. J gave up 3 bases and V 1 base, and 3 bases lay outside the gene matches. As DNA, the CDR3 is TGTGCCAGCAGTGAATCAGGGACAGGGTACACTGAAGCTTTCTTT. It translates to CASSESGTGYTEAFF.

The gene calls are TRBV5-6 and TRBJ2-7; 9 bases map to TRBD1. Germline lookup yields CDR1 SGHDT and CDR2 YYEEEE. This CDR3 is built from 14 residues. V shed 3 bases, J shed 5 bases, and the junction held 6 bases outside the gene matches. In DNA form, the CDR3 reads TGTGCCAGCAGCTACGGGACAGGGTCCGACGAGCAGTACTTC. Amino acid sequence: CASSYGTGSDEQYF. The whole variable domain, remainder taken from reference TRBV5-6 and TRBJ2-7, is DAGVTQSPTHLIKTRGQQVTLRCSPKSGHDTVSWYQQALGQGPQFIFQYYEEEERQRGNFPDRFSGHQFPNYSSELNVNALLLGDSALYLCASSYGTGSDEQYFGPGTRLTVT.

This clonotype turned up a few times. The CDR3 bases are TGTGCCAGCAGGGCTGCCATTAGCACAGATACGCAGTATTTT. Residues: CASRAAISTDTQYF. The V gene is TRBV6-1, the J gene TRBJ2-3; D gene uncertain. V lost 6 bases to trimming and J lost 0 bases, with 10 bases between them. CDR1 and CDR2 from the germline V gene are MNHNS and SASEGT. The CDR3 spans 14 residues.